The sequence of this T cell receptor (beta chain) was determined in a study of blood T cell repertoires in COVID-19. Turning to the study itself: Researchers got acute and convalescent COVID-19 samples from the United States, Italy and Spain. Sources were T cells, B-cell-depleted T cells, or PBMCs; the material itself was cDNA or gDNA.

CDR3 size: 16 residues. V lost 5 bases and J lost 2; bases outside the gene matches: 8. CDR1 is SGHDT and CDR2 is YYEEEE in the germline V gene. As processed by the authors: Amplification of reference gene primers provided the estimated nucleated cell counts. Using immunoSEQ multiplex PCR, the repertoire was profiled, and TCRdb retains in-frame clones only, with some absent. That table is the source of V, J and clone size, and D and trimming were worked out from the DNA. Of more than 110,000 clones listed, roughly 80% are singletons. Specimen: peripheral blood. The source is a human donor in a cohort sampled during active COVID-19. The chain has TRBV5-6 and TRBJ2-2; TRBD2 matches at 8 bases. CDR3 bases: TGTGCCAGCAGTATACCGGGGGGGTTCAACACCGGGGAGCTGTTTTTT. This gives the protein CASSIPGGFNTGELFF. Full variable domain (missing parts from reference TRBV5-6 and TRBJ2-2): DAGVTQSPTHLIKTRGQQVTLRCSPKSGHDTVSWYQQALGQGPQFIFQYYEEEERQRGNFPDRFSGHQFPNYSSELNVNALLLGDSALYLCASSIPGGFNTGELFFGEGSRLTVL.